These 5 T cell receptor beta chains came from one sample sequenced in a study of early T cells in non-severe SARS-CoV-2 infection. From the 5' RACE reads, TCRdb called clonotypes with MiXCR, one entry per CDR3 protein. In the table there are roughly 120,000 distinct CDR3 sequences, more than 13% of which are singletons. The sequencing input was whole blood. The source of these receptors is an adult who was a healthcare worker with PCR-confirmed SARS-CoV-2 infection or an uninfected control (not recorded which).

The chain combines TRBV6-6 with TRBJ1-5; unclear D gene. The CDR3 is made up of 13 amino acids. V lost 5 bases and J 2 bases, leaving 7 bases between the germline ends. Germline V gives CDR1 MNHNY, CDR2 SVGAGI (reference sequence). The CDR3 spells CASSIPGNQPQHF. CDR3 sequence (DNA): TGTGCCAGCAGTATACCAGGCAATCAGCCCCAGCATTTT.

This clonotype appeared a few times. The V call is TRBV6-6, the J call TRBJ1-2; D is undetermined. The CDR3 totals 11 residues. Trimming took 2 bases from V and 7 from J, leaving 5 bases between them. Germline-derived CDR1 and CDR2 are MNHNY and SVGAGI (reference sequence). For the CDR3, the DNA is TGTGCCAGCAGTTACGCAGTTGGCTACACCTTC. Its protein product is CASSYAVGYTF.

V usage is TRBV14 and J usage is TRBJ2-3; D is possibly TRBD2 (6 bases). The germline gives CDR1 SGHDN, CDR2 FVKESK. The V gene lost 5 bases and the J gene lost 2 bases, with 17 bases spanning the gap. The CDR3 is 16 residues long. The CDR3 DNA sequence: TGTGCCAGCAGCACGGGAGCGGAACCCTACACAGATACGCAGTATTTT. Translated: CASSTGAEPYTDTQYF.

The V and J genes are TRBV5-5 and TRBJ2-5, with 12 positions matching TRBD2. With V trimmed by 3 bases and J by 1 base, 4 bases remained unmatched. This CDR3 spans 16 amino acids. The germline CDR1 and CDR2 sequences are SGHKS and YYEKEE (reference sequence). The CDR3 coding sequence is TGTGCCAGCAGCTACCGGACTAGCGGGGTCCAAGAGACCCAGTACTTC. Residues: CASSYRTSGVQETQYF.

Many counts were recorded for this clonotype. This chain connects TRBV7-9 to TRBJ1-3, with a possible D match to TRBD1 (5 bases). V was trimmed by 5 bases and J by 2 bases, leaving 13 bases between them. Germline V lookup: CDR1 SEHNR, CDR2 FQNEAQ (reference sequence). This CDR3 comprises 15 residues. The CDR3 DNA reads TGTGCCAGCAGCGTTACGGGGCCAGCTGGAAACACCATATATTTT. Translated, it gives CASSVTGPAGNTIYF.